Below are 8 T cell receptor beta chains sequenced from a single sample in a study of regulatory T cells in long-lasting Graves disease. The time point: newly diagnosed GD, antithyroid drugs for less than 3 months. Preparation of the TCR library used RNA extracted from PBMCs. Arm-PCR of CDR3 regions with iRepertoire HTBI primers generated TCR beta libraries. TCRdb reanalysed the multiplex PCR reads using MiXCR and keeps one entry per CDR3 protein. Found here are about 400,000 distinct CDR3 sequences, less than 20% of them singletons; the top ten hold about 24%. This specimen was peripheral blood mononuclear cells (PBMCs), taken at new diagnosis, from a patient treated with antithyroid drugs. The receptors were gathered from a female donor with Graves disease.

CDR3 in DNA: TGTGCCAGCAGTTGGGACAGGGCTAGCGGGGGACAAGAGACCCAGTACTTC. Amino acids: CASSWDRASGGQETQYF. This chain links TRBV6-2 or TRBV6-3 with TRBJ2-5, with TRBD2 as a possible D gene (10 bases). The V and J ends lost 4 bases and 2 bases respectively, with 20 bases between them. Germline CDR1 MNHEY, CDR2 SVGEGT. The CDR3 sequence is 17 residues long.

This clonotype was detected many times. V usage is TRBV20-1 and J usage is TRBJ1-1; no reliable D call. V lost 6 bases to trimming and J lost 1 base, with 6 bases between them. The CDR3 loop spans 11 amino acids. Per the germline V gene, CDR1 is DFQATT and CDR2 is SNEGSKA (reference sequence). Written as DNA, the CDR3 is TGCAGTGCGCCCGAGAACACTGAAGCTTTCTTT. Residues: CSAPENTEAFF.

For the CDR3, the DNA is TGCAGCGTTGACCTGGTGGGGAGCGGCACAGATACGCAGTATTTT. The encoded protein is CSVDLVGSGTDTQYF. This chain joins TRBV29-1 and TRBJ2-3; tentatively, D is TRBD2 (5 bases). With 3 bases removed from V and 1 base from J, the gap between germline ends came to 14 bases. The germline V gene has CDR1 SQVTM and CDR2 ANQGSEA. The CDR3 extends over 15 amino acids.

This clonotype was counted many times. The chain joins TRBV10-2 to TRBJ1-3; D call uncertain. The ends were cut back, 6 bases at V and 2 bases at J, with 17 bases in the middle. The CDR3 covers 16 residues. The germline CDR1 and CDR2 sequences are WSHSY and SAAADI. The CDR3 DNA reads TGCGCCAGCAGCGACTCGACGAAGACCGCTGGAAACACCATATATTTT. Translating gives CASSDSTKTAGNTIYF.

This clonotype was observed at least ten times. The chain uses TRBV11-2 and TRBJ1-2; D may be TRBD1 (5 bases). Trimming pared 3 bases from V and 8 bases from J, leaving 13 bases between. The germline CDR1 and CDR2 sequences are SGHAT and FQNNGV. The CDR3 has 13 amino acids. The CDR3 protein is CASSLSRGDGYTF. The CDR3 nucleotides are TGTGCCAGCAGCTTGAGTCGGGGGGACGGCTACACCTTC.

In its sample, this clonotype was seen many times. The chain employs TRBV29-1 and TRBJ1-1; D is unclear. Trimming removed 3 bases from V and 0 bases from J, with 11 bases in between. The CDR3 spans 14 residues. Germline V gene data show CDR1 as SQVTM and CDR2 as ANQGSEA. The DNA for the CDR3 is TGCAGCGTTGACGGTCTGATGTTGAACACTGAAGCTTTCTTT. Its translation: CSVDGLMLNTEAFF. The full variable domain, with the rest looked up from reference TRBV29-1 and TRBJ1-1, is SAVISQKPSRDICQRGTSLTIQCQVDSQVTMMFWYRQQPGQSLTLIATANQGSEATYESGFVIDKFPISRPNLTFSTLTVSNMSPEDSSIYLCSVDGLMLNTEAFFGQGTRLTVV.

This clonotype showed up many times. The V gene is TRBV7-7, the J gene TRBJ1-1, with D hard to call. There are 13 residues in the CDR3. The germline gives CDR1 SSHAT, CDR2 FNYEAQ (reference sequence). Trimming removed 5 bases from V and 1 base from J, with 8 bases in between. Written as DNA, the CDR3 is TGTGCCAGCAGCCGTTCAAAGAACACTGAAGCTTTCTTT. Translated, it gives CASSRSKNTEAFF.

In its sample, this clonotype was seen a few times. The V call is TRBV24-1, the J call TRBJ2-1, with D possibly being TRBD1 or TRBD2 (5 bases each). With 9 bases removed from V and 6 bases from J, the gap between germline ends came to 26 bases. The germline V gene encodes CDR1 KGHDR and CDR2 SFDVKD. The CDR3 is 17 residues long. CDR3 DNA: TGTGCCACCGGACAACCCGTGGGTGGGGTGGGACGCAATGAGCAGTTCTTC. The encoded protein is CATGQPVGGVGRNEQFF.